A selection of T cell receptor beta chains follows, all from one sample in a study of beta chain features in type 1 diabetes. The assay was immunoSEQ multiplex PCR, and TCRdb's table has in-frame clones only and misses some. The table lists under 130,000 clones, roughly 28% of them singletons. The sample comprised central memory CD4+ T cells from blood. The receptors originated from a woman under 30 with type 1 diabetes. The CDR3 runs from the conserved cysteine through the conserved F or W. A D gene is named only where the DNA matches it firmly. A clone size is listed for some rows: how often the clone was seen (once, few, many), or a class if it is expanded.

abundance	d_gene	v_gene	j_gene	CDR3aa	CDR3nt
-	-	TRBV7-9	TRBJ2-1	CASSPAGVNEQFF	TGTGCCAGCAGCCCAGCAGGGGTCAATGAGCAGTTCTTC
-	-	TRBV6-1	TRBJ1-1	CASSVQGPNTEAFF	TGTGCCAGCAGTGTACAGGGACCCAACACTGAAGCTTTCTTT
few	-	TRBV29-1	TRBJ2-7	CSVGWTAYQYEQYF	TGCAGCGTTGGATGGACAGCTTACCAGTACGAGCAGTACTTC
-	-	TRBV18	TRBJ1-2	CASSPRQEQYYGYTF	TGTGCCAGCTCACCTCGGCAGGAACAATACTATGGCTACACCTTC
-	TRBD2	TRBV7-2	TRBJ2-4	CASSARLAGDLAKNIQYF	TGTGCCAGCAGCGCGCGACTAGCGGGAGACCTAGCCAAAAACATTCAGTACTTC
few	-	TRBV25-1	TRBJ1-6	CASSERGHKGSPLHF	TGTGCCAGCAGTGAACGGGGACACAAGGGGTCACCCCTCCACTTT
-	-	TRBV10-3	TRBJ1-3	CAISGGQGNTIYF	TGTGCCATCAGTGGGGGACAAGGAAACACCATATATTTT
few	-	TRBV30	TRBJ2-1	CAWSGGTPNEQFF	TGTGCCTGGAGTGGCGGAACACCTAATGAGCAGTTCTTC
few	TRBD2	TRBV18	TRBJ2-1	CASSLLASRNEQFF	TGTGCCAGCTCCCTACTAGCGAGTCGCAATGAGCAGTTCTTC
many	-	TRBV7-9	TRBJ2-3	CASTSERPTDTQYF	TGTGCCAGCACCTCCGAGCGGCCCACAGATACGCAGTATTTT
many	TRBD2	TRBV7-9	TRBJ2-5	CASSPRESSGSPTRETQYF	TGTGCCAGCAGCCCCCGAGAGAGTAGCGGGAGTCCTACGCGGGAGACCCAGTACTTC
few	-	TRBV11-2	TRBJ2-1	CASSFQGAGNNEQFF	TGTGCCAGCAGCTTTCAAGGCGCAGGGAACAATGAGCAGTTCTTC
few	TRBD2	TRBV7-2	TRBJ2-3	CASSRSLTSGIGIDTQYF	TGTGCCAGCAGCCGGAGCCTTACTAGCGGGATAGGCATAGATACGCAGTATTTT
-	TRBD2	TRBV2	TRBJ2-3	CASSASGRVDTQYF	TGTGCCAGCAGTGCTAGCGGGAGGGTCGATACGCAGTATTTT
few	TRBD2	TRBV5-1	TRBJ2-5	CASSLGRPSGQETQYF	TGCGCCAGCAGCTTGGGGAGGCCTAGCGGCCAAGAGACCCAGTACTTC
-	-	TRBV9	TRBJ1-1	CASSGQVRMNTEAFF	TGTGCCAGCAGCGGGCAGGTCAGGATGAACACTGAAGCTTTCTTT
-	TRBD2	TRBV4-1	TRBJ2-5	CASSQAGREQETQYF	TGCGCCAGCAGCCAAGCCGGGAGGGAACAAGAGACCCAGTACTTC
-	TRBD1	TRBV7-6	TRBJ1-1	CASRQGVGTDNTEAFF	TGTGCCAGCAGACAGGGAGTGGGGACAGACAACACTGAAGCTTTCTTT
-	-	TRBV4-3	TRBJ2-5	CASSPEIQETQYF	TGCGCCAGCAGCCCGGAGATCCAAGAGACCCAGTACTTC
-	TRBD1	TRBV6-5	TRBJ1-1	CASSPTGAIEAFF	TGTGCCAGCAGTCCGACAGGGGCGATTGAAGCTTTCTTT
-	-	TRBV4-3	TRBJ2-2	CASSQSQKGELFF	TGCGCCAGCAGCCAATCCCAAAAAGGGGAGCTGTTTTTT
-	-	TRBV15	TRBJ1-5	CATSREQGQPQHF	TGTGCCACCAGCAGAGAGCAGGGGCAGCCCCAGCATTTT
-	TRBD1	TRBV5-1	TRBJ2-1	CASSLEDRVGLAVYEQFF	TGCGCCAGCAGCTTGGAGGACAGGGTTGGCCTAGCTGTGTATGAGCAGTTCTTC
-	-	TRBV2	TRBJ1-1	CASTYRPGGWNTEAFF	TGTGCCAGCACATATCGACCCGGGGGTTGGAACACTGAAGCTTTCTTT
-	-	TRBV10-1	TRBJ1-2	CASSESYNYGYTF	TGCGCCAGCAGTGAGTCGTATAACTATGGCTACACCTTC
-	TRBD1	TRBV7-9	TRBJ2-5	CASSFGQGRQETQYF	TGTGCCAGCAGCTTCGGACAGGGACGTCAAGAGACCCAGTACTTC
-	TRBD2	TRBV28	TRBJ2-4	CAIQPGLAGGLSKNIQYF	TGTGCCATCCAACCGGGACTAGCGGGAGGTCTTTCCAAAAACATTCAGTACTTC
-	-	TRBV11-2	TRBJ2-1	CASSLATVYNEQFF	TGTGCCAGCAGCTTAGCGACAGTTTACAATGAGCAGTTCTTC
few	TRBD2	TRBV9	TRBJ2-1	CASSVIAGGQPEQFF	TGTGCCAGCAGCGTAATAGCGGGAGGGCAACCTGAGCAGTTCTTC